The rows below give T cell receptor beta chains drawn from one sample of a study of cytomegalovirus exposure and HLA in healthy donors. Profiling relied on immunoSEQ multiplex PCR, and the TCRdb table lists in-frame clones only, not all of them. The profile shows 95,000 to 100,000 clones, roughly 71% of them singletons. The specimen sequenced was PBMCs. Source of these receptors: a man between 45 and 60 years old in good health and CMV-seronegative. CDR3s include the opening cysteine and the closing phenylalanine or tryptophan. A D gene is named only where the DNA matches it firmly. Clone size is shown for a subset of rows, as once, few, many or a class of expanded clone.

DNA | CDR3 | J | V | size | D
TGTGCCAGCAGTTCGGGGGACTTCAGGAAGACCCAGTACTTC | CASSSGDFRKTQYF | TRBJ2-5 | TRBV28 | . | .
TGTGCCAGCAGTAAGGGACAGTTTTACGAGCAGTACTTC | CASSKGQFYEQYF | TRBJ2-7 | TRBV28 | . | TRBD1
TGTGCCTGGAGTGTACAAGGGGGCGAGCAGTACTTC | CAWSVQGGEQYF | TRBJ2-7 | TRBV30 | . | .
TGTGCCAGCAGCCTCGATTCAGGGGCTAACACTGAAGCTTTCTTT | CASSLDSGANTEAFF | TRBJ1-1 | TRBV7-2 | . | .
TGTGCCAGCAGCCCTGCGACAGGGGGCGACGAGCAGTACTTC | CASSPATGGDEQYF | TRBJ2-7 | TRBV7-2 | once | TRBD1
TGTGCCAGCCTTTCGTACGCGCGGGTCTTGAGGGGCACAGATACGCAGTATTTT | CASLSYARVLRGTDTQYF | TRBJ2-3 | TRBV13 | . | .
TGCGCCAGCAGCCAAATTCAATCGGGACTAGCTTTCGGTGAGCAGTTCTTC | CASSQIQSGLAFGEQFF | TRBJ2-1 | TRBV4-1 | . | TRBD2
TGTGCCAGCAAAAGGGAGCTCGGAAACACCATATATTTT | CASKRELGNTIYF | TRBJ1-3 | TRBV2 | . | .
TGTGCCAGCAGCTTGGGGGGGAACTCCTACGAGCAGTACTTC | CASSLGGNSYEQYF | TRBJ2-7 | TRBV13 | . | TRBD2
TGTGCCAGCAGAGTCTCGGGGGGGGAGACCCAGTACTTC | CASRVSGGETQYF | TRBJ2-5 | TRBV6-5 | . | TRBD2
TGTGCCAGCTCTGGTCGGTATTCCTACGAGCAGTACTTC | CASSGRYSYEQYF | TRBJ2-7 | TRBV25-1 | . | .
TGTGCCAGCAGCGTCGGGGGGGGACTAGGTAAGACAGATACGCAGTATTTT | CASSVGGGLGKTDTQYF | TRBJ2-3 | TRBV9 | . | TRBD2
TGCGCCAGCAGCCAGAAGAGGAGCTACGAGCAGTACTTC | CASSQKRSYEQYF | TRBJ2-7 | TRBV4-3 | . | .
TGTGCCAGCAGTCCGGACAGCCGGGGAAACACCATATATTTT | CASSPDSRGNTIYF | TRBJ1-3 | TRBV6-6 | . | .
TGCGCCAGCAGCTCGTCCCTAGAAGAGGGATCCGAGCAGTACTTC | CASSSSLEEGSEQYF | TRBJ2-7 | TRBV5-1 | . | .
TGTGCCAGCAGTTTCCGTCAGGGGGAGAGGAACACTGAAGCTTTCTTT | CASSFRQGERNTEAFF | TRBJ1-1 | TRBV27 | . | TRBD1
TGTGCCAGTAGTCACAGGGACAGGAACACTGAAGCTTTCTTT | CASSHRDRNTEAFF | TRBJ1-1 | TRBV19 | . | TRBD1
TGTGCCAGTAGTATCCAACAAGGACTCACCAATCAGCCCCAGCATTTT | CASSIQQGLTNQPQHF | TRBJ1-5 | TRBV19 | . | .
TGTGCCATCAGTGAGTTGGCAGATTCACCCCTCCACTTT | CAISELADSPLHF | TRBJ1-6 | TRBV10-3 | . | .
TGTGCCAGCAGTTCCTATAGACAGGAGGTAACTGAAGCTTTCTTT | CASSSYRQEVTEAFF | TRBJ1-1 | TRBV27 | once | .
TGTGCCAGTAGTACCACCCGGAGACAGGGATATGGCTACACCTTC | CASSTTRRQGYGYTF | TRBJ1-2 | TRBV19 | few | TRBD1
TGTGCCAGCAGCTTAGGCGGCCTGAACTATGGCTACACCTTC | CASSLGGLNYGYTF | TRBJ1-2 | TRBV7-3 | few | .
TGCAGCGTTGAGGTGAAATCAGGCACCTACGAGCAGTACTTC | CSVEVKSGTYEQYF | TRBJ2-7 | TRBV29-1 | . | .
TGTGCCTGGGGAGGGACAGGCGGTTTCGGATTCACCGGGGAGCTGTTTTTT | CAWGGTGGFGFTGELFF | TRBJ2-2 | TRBV30 | . | TRBD1
TGCGCCAGCAGCCAAGCTAATCCACGAACAGGGGGCAGAGGAAACACCATATATTTT | CASSQANPRTGGRGNTIYF | TRBJ1-3 | TRBV4-3 | . | TRBD1
TGCGCCAGCAGCCCCGGGACAGTCACTGAAGCTTTCTTT | CASSPGTVTEAFF | TRBJ1-1 | TRBV5-1 | . | TRBD1
TGTGCCAGCTTGTCCCCAACTAGCGGGAGTCGGAATGAGCAGTTCTTC | CASLSPTSGSRNEQFF | TRBJ2-1 | TRBV28 | once | TRBD2
TGCGCCAGCAGAAGAGAGGGGGTGGTAACTGAAGCTTTCTTT | CASRREGVVTEAFF | TRBJ1-1 | TRBV5-1 | . | .
TGTGCCAGCATGGCGAAGGGACAGAATAGCAATCAGCCCCAGCATTTT | CASMAKGQNSNQPQHF | TRBJ1-5 | TRBV6-6 | . | TRBD1
TGTGCCAGCAGCTTTCGGGGGAGGGACATTCAGTACTTC | CASSFRGRDIQYF | TRBJ2-4 | TRBV5-4 | . | TRBD2
TGCGCCAGCTCGACAGAATTGAACACTGAAGCTTTCTTT | CASSTELNTEAFF | TRBJ1-1 | TRBV4-1 | once | .
TGTGCCAGCAGCCAACAGGGGGCAGATAGCACTGAAGCTTTCTTT | CASSQQGADSTEAFF | TRBJ1-1 | TRBV4-2 | few | TRBD1
TGCGCCAGCAGCTCCGCCGGGACAGGGGATGAAAAACTGTTTTTT | CASSSAGTGDEKLFF | TRBJ1-4 | TRBV5-1 | . | TRBD1
TGTGCCAGCAGCCCTTTCCCCCTGGGACAGGGAGCGCACACTGAAGCTTTCTTT | CASSPFPLGQGAHTEAFF | TRBJ1-1 | TRBV27 | . | TRBD1
TGTGCCAGCAGTCCTCCGGGGGGGGCCAATAATTCACCCCTCCACTTT | CASSPPGGANNSPLHF | TRBJ1-6 | TRBV28 | . | .
TGTGCCACCAGCCGGAGGGCGCACGAAGAGACCCAGTACTTC | CATSRRAHEETQYF | TRBJ2-5 | TRBV15 | . | .
TGCAGCGTCCGACAGCAGAACTACGAGCAGTACTTC | CSVRQQNYEQYF | TRBJ2-7 | TRBV29-1 | once | .